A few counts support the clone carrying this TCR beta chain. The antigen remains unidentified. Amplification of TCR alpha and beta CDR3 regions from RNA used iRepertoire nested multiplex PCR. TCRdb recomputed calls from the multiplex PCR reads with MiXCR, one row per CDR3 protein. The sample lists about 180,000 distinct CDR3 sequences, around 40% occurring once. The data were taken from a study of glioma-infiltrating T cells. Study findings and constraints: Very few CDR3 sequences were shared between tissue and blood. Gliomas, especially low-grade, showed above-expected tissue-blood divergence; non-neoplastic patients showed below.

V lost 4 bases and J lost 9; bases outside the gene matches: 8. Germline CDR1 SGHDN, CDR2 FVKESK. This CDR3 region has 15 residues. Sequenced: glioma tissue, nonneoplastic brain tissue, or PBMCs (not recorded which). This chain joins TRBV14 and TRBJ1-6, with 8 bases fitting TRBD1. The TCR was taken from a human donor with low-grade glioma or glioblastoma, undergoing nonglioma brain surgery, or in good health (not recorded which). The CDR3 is CASSPGTGLTSPLHF. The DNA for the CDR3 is TGTGCCAGCAGCCCGGGGACAGGACTAACTTCACCCCTCCACTTT.